What follows is one T cell receptor beta chain and its context. Its antigen remains unknown. The data were obtained in a study of shared clonotypes between healthy human individuals. Study background: With ages of 18 to 49, the donors were a couple of women and a few men.

Selected positively for CCR7 and CD45RO-negative, naive CD8 cells excluded terminally differentiated effector memory CD45RA+ cells. Study-wide points: Compared with clonotypes that all four donors shared, non-shared clonotypes had lower generation probabilities. It was observed that roughly 5.5% of naive CD4 clonotypes were shared across several donors.

Original data processing: Without quality scores, immunoSEQ junctional reads could not be filtered like full-length reads. Repertoires were generated with immunoSEQ multiplex PCR, while TCRdb's copy carries only in-frame clones and drops some. V, J and clone size are those of that table, while D and trimming were read from the DNA. The sample has hundreds of thousands of clones; roughly 98% are singletons. CDR1 is SGDLS and CDR2 is YYNGEE in the germline V gene. The CDR3 spans 16 residues. V was clipped by 0 bases and J by 7 bases; unmatched bases: 9. The material sequenced was naive CD8+ T cells sorted from blood. The chain is built from TRBV9 and TRBJ2-1; 8 nucleotides agree with TRBD2. The source of this sequence is a young man in good health. In DNA form, the CDR3 reads TGTGCCAGCAGCGTAGCGCAAGCGGGAGTAAGGAATGAGCAGTTCTTC. Its translation is CASSVAQAGVRNEQFF. Supplemented by reference TRBV9 and TRBJ2-1, the full variable domain reads DSGVTQTPKHLITATGQRVTLRCSPRSGDLSVYWYQQSLDQGLQFLIQYYNGEERAKGNILERFSAQQFPDLHSELNLSSLELGDSALYFCASSVAQAGVRNEQFFGPGTRLTVL.